This TCR beta chain is from a study of response to subunit inactivated influenza vaccine. Findings and limits, study-wide: Each seasonal flu vaccination may recruit only limited new T cells, authors suggested.

Per the germline V gene, CDR1 is LGHNA and CDR2 is YNFKEQ. The CDR3 runs to 16 residues. The germline V and J ends were trimmed by 1 base and 0 bases, with 7 bases remaining between them. TCRdb ran MiXCR on the RT-PCR reads and lists one entry per CDR3 protein. Of a few hundred thousand distinct CDR3 sequences in the sample, about 12% were seen once. There are many counts of this clonotype. The antigen is undetermined. The TCR originated in a man aged 50 or older who received an inactivated influenza vaccine. This chain links TRBV4-2 with TRBJ2-6; D is unresolved. The sequences come from non-naive T cells sorted from PBMCs, collected less than 15 days before vaccination. CDR3: CASSQVIFSGANVLTF. As DNA, the CDR3 is TGTGCCAGCAGCCAAGTGATTTTCTCTGGGGCCAACGTCCTGACTTTC.